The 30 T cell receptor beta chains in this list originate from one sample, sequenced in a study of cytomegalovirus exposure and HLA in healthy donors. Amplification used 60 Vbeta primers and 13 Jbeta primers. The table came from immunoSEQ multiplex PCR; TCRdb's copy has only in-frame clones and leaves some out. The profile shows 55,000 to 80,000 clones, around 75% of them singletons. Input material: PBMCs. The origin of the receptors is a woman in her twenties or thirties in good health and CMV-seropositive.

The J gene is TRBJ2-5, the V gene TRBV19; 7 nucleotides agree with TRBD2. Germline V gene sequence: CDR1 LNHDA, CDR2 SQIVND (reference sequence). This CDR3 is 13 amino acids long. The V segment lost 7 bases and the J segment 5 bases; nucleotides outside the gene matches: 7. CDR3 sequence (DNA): TGTGCCAGTATGACCAACGGGGGGGAGACCCAGTACTTC. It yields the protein CASMTNGGETQYF.

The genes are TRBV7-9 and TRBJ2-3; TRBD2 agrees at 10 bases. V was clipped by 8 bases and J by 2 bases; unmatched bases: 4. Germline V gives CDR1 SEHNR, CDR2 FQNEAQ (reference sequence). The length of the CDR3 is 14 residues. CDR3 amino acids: CASRTSGFTDTQYF. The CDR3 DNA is TGTGCCAGCCGGACTAGCGGATTCACAGATACGCAGTATTTT.

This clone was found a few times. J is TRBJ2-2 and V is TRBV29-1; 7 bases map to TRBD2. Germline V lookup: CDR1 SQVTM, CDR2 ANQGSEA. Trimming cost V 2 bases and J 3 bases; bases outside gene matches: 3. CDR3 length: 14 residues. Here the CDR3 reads CSVEKGGHTGELFF. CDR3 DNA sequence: TGCAGCGTTGAAAAGGGAGGGCACACCGGGGAGCTGTTTTTT.

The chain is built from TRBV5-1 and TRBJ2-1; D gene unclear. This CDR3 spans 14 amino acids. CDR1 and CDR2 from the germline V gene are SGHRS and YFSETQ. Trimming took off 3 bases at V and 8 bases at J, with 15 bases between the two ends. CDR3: CASSSSGNLDEQFF. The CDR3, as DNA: TGCGCCAGCAGCTCCTCAGGAAACCTCGATGAGCAGTTCTTC.

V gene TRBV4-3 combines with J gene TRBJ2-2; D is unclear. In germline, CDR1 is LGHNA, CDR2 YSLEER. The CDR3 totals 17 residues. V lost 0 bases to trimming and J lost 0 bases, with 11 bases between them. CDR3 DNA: TGCGCCAGCAGCCAAGATCCGCAAGCCGCGAACACCGGGGAGCTGTTTTTT. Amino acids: CASSQDPQAANTGELFF.

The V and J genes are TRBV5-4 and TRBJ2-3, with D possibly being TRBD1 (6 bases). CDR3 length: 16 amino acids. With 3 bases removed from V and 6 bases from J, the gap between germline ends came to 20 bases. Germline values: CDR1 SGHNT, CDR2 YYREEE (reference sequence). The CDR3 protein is CASSSMDSRPSDTQYF. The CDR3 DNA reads TGTGCCAGCAGCTCCATGGACAGTCGACCATCCGATACGCAGTATTTT.

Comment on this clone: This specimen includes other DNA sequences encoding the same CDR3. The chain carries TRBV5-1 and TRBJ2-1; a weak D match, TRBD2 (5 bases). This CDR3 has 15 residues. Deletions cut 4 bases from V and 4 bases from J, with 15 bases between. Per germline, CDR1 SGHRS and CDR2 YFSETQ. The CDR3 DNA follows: TGCGCCAGCAGCCCCCGAAAAGCGGCATACAATGAGCAGTTCTTC. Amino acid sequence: CASSPRKAAYNEQFF.

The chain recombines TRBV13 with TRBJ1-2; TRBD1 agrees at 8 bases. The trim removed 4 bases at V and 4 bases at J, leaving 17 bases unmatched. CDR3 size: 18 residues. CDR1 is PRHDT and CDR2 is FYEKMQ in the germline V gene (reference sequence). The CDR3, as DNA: TGTGCCAGCAGCTCCACGACAGGGGTGCCTCTATCCCTCTATGGCTACACCTTC. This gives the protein CASSSTTGVPLSLYGYTF.

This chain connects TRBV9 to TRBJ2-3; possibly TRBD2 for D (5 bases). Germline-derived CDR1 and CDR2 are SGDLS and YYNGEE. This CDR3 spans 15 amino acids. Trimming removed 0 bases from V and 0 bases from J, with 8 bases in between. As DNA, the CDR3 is TGTGCCAGCAGCGTAGGTGCGGGTAGCACAGATACGCAGTATTTT. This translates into CASSVGAGSTDTQYF.

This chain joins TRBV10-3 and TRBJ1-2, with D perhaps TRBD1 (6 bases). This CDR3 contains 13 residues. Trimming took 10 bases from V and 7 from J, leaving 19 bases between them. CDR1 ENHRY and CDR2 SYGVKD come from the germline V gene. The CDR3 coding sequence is TGTGCCACGACAACGTCACAGGGAGTTGGCTACACCTTC. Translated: CATTTSQGVGYTF.

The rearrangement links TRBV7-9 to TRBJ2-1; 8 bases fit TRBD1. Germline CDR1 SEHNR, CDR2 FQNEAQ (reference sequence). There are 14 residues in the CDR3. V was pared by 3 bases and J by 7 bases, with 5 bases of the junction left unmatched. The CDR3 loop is CASSFWTGPNEQFF. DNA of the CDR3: TGTGCCAGCAGCTTTTGGACAGGGCCTAATGAGCAGTTCTTC. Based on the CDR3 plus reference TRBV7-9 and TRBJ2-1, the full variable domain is DTGVSQNPRHKITKRGQNVTFRCDPISEHNRLYWYRQTLGQGPEFLTYFQNEAQLEKSRLLSDRFSAERPKGSFSTLEIQRTEQGDSAMYLCASSFWTGPNEQFFGPGTRLTVL.

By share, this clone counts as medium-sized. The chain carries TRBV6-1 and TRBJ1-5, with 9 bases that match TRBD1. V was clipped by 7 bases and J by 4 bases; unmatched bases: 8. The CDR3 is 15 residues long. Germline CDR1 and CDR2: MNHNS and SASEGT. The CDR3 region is CASTPGQGLNQPQHF. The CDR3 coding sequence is TGTGCCAGCACCCCTGGACAGGGGTTAAATCAGCCCCAGCATTTT.

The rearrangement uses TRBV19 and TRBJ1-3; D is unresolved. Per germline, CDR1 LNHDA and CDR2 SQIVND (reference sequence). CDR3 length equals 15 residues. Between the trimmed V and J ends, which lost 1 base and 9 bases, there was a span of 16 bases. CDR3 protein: CASSIVPGKERTIYF. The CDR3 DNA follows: TGTGCCAGTAGTATAGTACCAGGAAAGGAACGCACCATATATTTT. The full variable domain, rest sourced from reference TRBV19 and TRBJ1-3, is DGGITQSPKYLFRKEGQNVTLSCEQNLNHDAMYWYRQDPGQGLRLIYYSQIVNDFQKGDIAEGYSVSREKKESFPLTVTSAQKNPTAFYLCASSIVPGKERTIYFGEGSWLTVV.

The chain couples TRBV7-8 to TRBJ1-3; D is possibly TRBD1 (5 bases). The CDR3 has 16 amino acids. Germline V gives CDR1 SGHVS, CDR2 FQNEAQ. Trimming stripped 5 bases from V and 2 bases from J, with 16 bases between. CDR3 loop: CASSLGGVRPGNTIYF. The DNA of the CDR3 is TGTGCCAGCAGCCTGGGAGGGGTCAGGCCTGGAAACACCATATATTTT.

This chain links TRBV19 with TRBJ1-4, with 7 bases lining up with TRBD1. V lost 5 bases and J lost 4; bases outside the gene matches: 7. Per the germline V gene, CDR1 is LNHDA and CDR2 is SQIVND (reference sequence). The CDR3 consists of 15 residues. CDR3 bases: TGTGCCAGTAGTTCAGGGGGAGGACTTAATGAAAAACTGTTTTTT. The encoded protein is CASSSGGGLNEKLFF.

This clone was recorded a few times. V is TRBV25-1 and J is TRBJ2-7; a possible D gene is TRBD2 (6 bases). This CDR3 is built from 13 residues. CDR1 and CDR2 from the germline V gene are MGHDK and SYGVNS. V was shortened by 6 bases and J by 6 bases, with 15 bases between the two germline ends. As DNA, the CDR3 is TGTGCCAGCAGGGCTACTAGCCCGGGCGAGCAGTACTTC. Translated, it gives CASRATSPGEQYF.

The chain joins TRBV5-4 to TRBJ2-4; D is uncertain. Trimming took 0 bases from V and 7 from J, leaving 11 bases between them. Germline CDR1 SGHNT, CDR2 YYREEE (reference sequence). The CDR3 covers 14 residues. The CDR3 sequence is CASSLVGSGNIQYF. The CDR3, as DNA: TGTGCCAGCAGCTTGGTGGGTTCCGGGAACATTCAGTACTTC.

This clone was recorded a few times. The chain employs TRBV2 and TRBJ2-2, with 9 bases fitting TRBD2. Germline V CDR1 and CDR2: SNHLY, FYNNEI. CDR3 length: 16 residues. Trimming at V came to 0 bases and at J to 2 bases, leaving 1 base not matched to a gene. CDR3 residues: CASSEASGSNTGELFF. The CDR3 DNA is TGTGCCAGCAGTGAAGCTAGCGGGAGTAACACCGGGGAGCTGTTTTTT.

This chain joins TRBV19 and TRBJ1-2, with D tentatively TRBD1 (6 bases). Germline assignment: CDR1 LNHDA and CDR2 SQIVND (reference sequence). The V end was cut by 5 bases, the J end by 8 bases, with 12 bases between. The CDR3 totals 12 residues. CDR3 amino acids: CASSSAGEGYTF. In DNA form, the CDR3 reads TGTGCCAGTAGTTCGGCAGGGGAAGGCTACACCTTC. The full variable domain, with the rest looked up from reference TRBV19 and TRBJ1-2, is DGGITQSPKYLFRKEGQNVTLSCEQNLNHDAMYWYRQDPGQGLRLIYYSQIVNDFQKGDIAEGYSVSREKKESFPLTVTSAQKNPTAFYLCASSSAGEGYTFGSGTRLTVV.

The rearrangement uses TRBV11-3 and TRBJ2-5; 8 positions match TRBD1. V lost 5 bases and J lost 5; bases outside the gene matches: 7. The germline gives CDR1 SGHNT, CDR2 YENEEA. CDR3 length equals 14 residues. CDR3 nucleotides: TGTGCCAGCAGCCCTCCGGACAGGGCTGAGACCCAGTACTTC. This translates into CASSPPDRAETQYF.

CDR3 sequence: CASSQTGTVKNIQYF. The CDR3 bases are TGTGCCAGCAGCCAAACCGGGACAGTAAAAAACATTCAGTACTTC. The gene calls are TRBV7-2 and TRBJ2-4; the match to TRBD1 covers 7 bases. The CDR3 contains 15 residues. Germline CDR1 and CDR2: SGHTA and FQGNSA. Trimming cost V 5 bases and J 4 bases; bases outside gene matches: 8.

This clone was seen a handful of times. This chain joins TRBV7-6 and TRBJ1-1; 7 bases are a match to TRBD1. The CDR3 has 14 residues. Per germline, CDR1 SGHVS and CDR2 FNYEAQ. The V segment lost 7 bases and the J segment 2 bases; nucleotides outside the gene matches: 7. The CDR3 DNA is TGTGCCAGCACCCCAGGGGGACTTAACACTGAAGCTTTCTTT. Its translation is CASTPGGLNTEAFF. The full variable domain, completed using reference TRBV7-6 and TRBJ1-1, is GAGVSQSPRYKVTKRGQDVALRCDPISGHVSLYWYRQALGQGPEFLTYFNYEAQQDKSGLPNDRFSAERPEGSISTLTIQRTEQRDSAMYRCASTPGGLNTEAFFGQGTRLTVV.

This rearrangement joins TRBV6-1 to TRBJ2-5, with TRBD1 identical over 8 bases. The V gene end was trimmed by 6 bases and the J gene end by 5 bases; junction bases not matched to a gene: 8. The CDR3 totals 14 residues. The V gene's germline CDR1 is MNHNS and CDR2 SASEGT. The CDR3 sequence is CASSPDRVSETQYF. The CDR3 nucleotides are TGTGCCAGCAGCCCGGACAGGGTCTCGGAGACCCAGTACTTC.

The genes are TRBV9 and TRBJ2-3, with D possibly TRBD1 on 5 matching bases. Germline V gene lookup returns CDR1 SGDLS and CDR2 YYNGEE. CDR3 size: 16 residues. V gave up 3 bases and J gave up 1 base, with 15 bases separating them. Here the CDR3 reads CASSGQGVSGTDTQYF. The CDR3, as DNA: TGTGCCAGCAGCGGACAAGGGGTGAGCGGCACAGATACGCAGTATTTT.

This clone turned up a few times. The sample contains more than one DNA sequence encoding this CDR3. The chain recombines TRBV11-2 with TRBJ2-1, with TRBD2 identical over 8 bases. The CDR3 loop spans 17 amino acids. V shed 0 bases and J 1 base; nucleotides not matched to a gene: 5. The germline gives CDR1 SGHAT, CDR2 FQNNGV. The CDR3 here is CASSLDRGGRSYNEQFF. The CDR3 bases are TGTGCCAGCAGCTTAGATCGGGGCGGGAGGTCCTACAATGAGCAGTTCTTC.

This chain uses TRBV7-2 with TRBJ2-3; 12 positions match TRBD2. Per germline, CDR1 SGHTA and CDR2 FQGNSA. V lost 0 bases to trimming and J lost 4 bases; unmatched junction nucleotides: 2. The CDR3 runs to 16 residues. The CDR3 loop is CASSLALAGGSDTQYF. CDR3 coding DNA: TGTGCCAGCAGCTTAGCACTAGCGGGAGGCTCAGATACGCAGTATTTT.

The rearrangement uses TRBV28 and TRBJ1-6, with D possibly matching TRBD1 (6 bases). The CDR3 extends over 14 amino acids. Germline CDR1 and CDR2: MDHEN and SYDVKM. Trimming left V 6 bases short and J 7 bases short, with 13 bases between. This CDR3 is CASSPGAGNSPLHF. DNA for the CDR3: TGTGCCAGCAGCCCAGGGGCTGGGAATTCACCCCTCCACTTT.

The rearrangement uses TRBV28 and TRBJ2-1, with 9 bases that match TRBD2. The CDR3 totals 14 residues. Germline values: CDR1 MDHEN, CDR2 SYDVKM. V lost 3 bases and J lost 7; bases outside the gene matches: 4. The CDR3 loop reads CASSFLAGLNEQFF. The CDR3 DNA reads TGTGCCAGCAGTTTTCTAGCGGGATTGAATGAGCAGTTCTTC.

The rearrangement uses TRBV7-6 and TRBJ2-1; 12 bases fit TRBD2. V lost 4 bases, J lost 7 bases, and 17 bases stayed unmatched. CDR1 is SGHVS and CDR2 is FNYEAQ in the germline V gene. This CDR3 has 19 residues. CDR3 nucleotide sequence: TGTGCCAGCAGCTACGAGAGGGGGGGCCTAGCGGGAGGGGGGAATGAGCAGTTCTTC. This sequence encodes CASSYERGGLAGGGNEQFF.

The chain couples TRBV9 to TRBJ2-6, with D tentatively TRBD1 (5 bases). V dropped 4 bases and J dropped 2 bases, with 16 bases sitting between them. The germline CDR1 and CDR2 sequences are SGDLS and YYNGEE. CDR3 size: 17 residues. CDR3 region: CASSPPQGSPGANVLTF. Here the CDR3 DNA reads TGTGCCAGCAGCCCGCCCCAGGGCTCCCCTGGGGCCAACGTCCTGACTTTC.